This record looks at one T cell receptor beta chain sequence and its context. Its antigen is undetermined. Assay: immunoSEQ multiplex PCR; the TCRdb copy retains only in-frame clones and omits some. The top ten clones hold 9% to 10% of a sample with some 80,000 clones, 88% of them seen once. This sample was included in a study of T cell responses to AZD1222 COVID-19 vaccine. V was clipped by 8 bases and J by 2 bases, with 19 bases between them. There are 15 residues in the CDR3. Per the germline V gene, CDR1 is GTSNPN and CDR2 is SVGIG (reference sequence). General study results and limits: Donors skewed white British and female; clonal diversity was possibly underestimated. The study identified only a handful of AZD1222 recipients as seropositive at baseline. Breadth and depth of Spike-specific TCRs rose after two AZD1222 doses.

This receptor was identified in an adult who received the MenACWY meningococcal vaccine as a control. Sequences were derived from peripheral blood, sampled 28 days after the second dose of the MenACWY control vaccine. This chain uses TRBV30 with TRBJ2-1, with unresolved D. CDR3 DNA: TGTGCCGGAGAGGCTGCCCTACCCACCTACAATGAGCAGTTCTTC. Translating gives CAGEAALPTYNEQFF.